The source of this T cell receptor (beta chain) is a study of T cell responses to AZD1222 COVID-19 vaccine (dated by TCRdb to the early 2020s). Turning to the overall study: A total of 230 to 250 trial participants underwent TCR sequencing, of whom 207 had received two doses of AZD1222 and 26 had received two doses of the MenACWY control vaccine. Trial participants were enrolled by age into 18-55, 56-69 and 70-plus year subgroups, with approximately 150, 28 and 58 TCR-sequenced participants respectively. Summary of the overall study and its limitations: CD4 TCRs associated with the vaccine covered the entire spike protein, and the dominant responses were in regions 160-218 and 743-854. Most participants were white British and females outnumbered males, and the authors suggested that clonal diversity may have been underestimated. Conclusions about previously exposed vaccinees are limited, since just a handful of AZD1222 recipients were seropositive for SARS-CoV-2 at baseline. Nearly half of unique spike-specific TCRs reportedly recognized epitopes outside regions mutated in the B.1.351 and B.1.1.7 variants. The 56-69-year group was small, and its depth increase did not reach significance, likely because of low power. Because no day 14 peak-response samples were available, repertoires were characterized only after the peak T cell response. A significant rise in spike-specific TCR breadth and depth was observed after two AZD1222 doses relative to day 0 and relative to MenACWY recipients.

The CDR3 regions of human TCRbeta chains were analyzed by immunosequencing. The published analysis was carried out like this. TCRs in the repertoires were compared against a reference library of SARS-CoV-2-specific TCRs that had been generated with the MIRA antigen-specificity platform. Breadth was defined as the fraction of unique TCRs that were SARS-CoV-2-associated. Depth was defined as the fraction of total T cells that were SARS-CoV-2-associated. Using the MIRA data, each spike-specific TCR was assigned both to the spike region to which the TCR was reactive and to a CD4 or CD8 class. Log10-transformed breadth and depth values were compared by one-way ANOVA with Sidak's multiple comparisons tests. TCRdb provides this immuneACCESS table in a form limited to in-frame rearrangements. Some clones are lacking; in checked studies, under half of them reflect an unresolved V gene, and why the rest are absent is not known. V, J and clone size were drawn from that table, and D and trimming were deduced from the DNA. The table for this sample lists about 49,000 clones; around four fifths of them were counted only once. Approximately 20% of the sample comes from the top ten.

The sample holds a few counts of this clone. Its specific antigen is unknown. The input lacks base qualities; no much larger clone sits a single base away. Measured from the cysteine to the phenylalanine, the CDR3 is 15 residues long. The sequence is cut down to CDR3 DNA, 45 bases in frame from base 1. Here V drops 3 bases and J drops 5 bases, and the junction holds 2 bases not matched to any gene. CDR1 and CDR2, looked up from the germline V gene (reference sequence), are SEHNR and FQNEAQ. This specimen's time point label, per the study, means: baseline before first vaccination. The treatment or condition label, as the study defines it: meningococcal conjugate vaccine given as trial control. Vaccinee samples came from UK trials COV001 and COV002, including a single-blind randomized controlled phase 2/3 trial of AZD1222 (ChAdOx1 nCoV-19) in healthy adults. For TCRbeta chain sequencing, PBMC samples from trial participants were taken at day 0 and at day 28 after the second dose.

The sequence is built from TRBV7-9 and TRBJ1-6, with 9 bases in between that match TRBD1. This specimen was peripheral blood, taken on day 0 of MenACWY control vaccination. The source of this sequence is an adult in good health. For the CDR3, the sequence is CASSFWTGDNSPLHF. Here is the DNA: TGTGCCAGCAGCTTTTGGACAGGGGATAATTCACCCCTCCACTTT.